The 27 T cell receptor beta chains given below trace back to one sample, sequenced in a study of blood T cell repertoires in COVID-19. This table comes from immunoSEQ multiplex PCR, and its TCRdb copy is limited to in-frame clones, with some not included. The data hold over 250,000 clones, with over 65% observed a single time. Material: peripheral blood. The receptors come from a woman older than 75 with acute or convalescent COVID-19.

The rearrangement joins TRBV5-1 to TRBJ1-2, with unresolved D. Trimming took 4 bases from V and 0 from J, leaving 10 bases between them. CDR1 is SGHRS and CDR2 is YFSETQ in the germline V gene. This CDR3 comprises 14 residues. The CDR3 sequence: CASSPTSANYGYTF. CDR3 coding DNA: TGCGCCAGCAGCCCGACATCAGCTAACTATGGCTACACCTTC.

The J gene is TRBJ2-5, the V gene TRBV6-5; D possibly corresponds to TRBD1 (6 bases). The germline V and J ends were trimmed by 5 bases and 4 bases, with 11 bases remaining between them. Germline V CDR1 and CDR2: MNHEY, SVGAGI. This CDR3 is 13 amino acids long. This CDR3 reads CASSTDSRETQYF. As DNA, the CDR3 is TGTGCCAGCAGTACGGACAGTAGAGAGACCCAGTACTTC.

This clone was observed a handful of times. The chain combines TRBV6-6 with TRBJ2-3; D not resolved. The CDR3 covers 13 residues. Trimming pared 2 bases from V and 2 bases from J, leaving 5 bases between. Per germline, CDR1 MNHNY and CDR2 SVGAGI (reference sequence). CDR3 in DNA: TGTGCCAGCAGTTACCCAAACACAGATACGCAGTATTTT. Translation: CASSYPNTDTQYF.

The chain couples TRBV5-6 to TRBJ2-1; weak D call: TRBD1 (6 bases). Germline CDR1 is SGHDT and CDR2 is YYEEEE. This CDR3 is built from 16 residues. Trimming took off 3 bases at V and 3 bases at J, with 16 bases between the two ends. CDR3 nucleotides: TGTGCCAGCAGCTCAAGTTACCGGGACATCTACAATGAGCAGTTCTTC. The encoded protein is CASSSSYRDIYNEQFF.

CDR3 sequence: CASSLSRGNEKLFF. CDR3 bases: TGTGCCAGCAGCTTATCGAGGGGGAATGAAAAACTGTTTTTT. This chain connects TRBV7-3 to TRBJ1-4; D possibly corresponds to TRBD1 (6 bases). This CDR3 comprises 14 residues. V lost 2 bases to trimming and J lost 5 bases, with 9 bases between them. Per germline, CDR1 SGHTA and CDR2 FQGTGA.

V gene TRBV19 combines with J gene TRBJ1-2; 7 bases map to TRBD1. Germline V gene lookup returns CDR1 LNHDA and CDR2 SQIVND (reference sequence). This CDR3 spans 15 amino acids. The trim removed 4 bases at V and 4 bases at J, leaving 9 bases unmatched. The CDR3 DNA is TGTGCCAGTAGTAGAGGGGGCATTGAGGGCTATGGCTACACCTTC. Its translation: CASSRGGIEGYGYTF.

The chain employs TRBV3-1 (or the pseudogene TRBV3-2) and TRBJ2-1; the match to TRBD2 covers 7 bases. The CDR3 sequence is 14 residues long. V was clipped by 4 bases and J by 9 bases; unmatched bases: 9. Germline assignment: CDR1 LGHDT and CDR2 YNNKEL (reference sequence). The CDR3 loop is CASSPLGRRSEQFF. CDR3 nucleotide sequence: TGTGCCAGCAGCCCCCTCGGGAGGAGATCTGAGCAGTTCTTC.

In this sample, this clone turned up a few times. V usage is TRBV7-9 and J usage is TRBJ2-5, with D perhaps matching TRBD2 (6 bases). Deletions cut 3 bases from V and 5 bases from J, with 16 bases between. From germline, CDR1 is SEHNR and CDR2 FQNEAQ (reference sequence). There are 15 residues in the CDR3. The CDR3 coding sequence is TGTGCCAGCAGCTTTGGGGACTCCCCAGGGGAGACCCAGTACTTC. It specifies CASSFGDSPGETQYF.

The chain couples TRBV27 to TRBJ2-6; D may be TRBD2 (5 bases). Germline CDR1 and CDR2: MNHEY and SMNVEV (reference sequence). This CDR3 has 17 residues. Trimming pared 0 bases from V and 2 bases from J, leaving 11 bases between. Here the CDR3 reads CASSLSFMEAGANVLTF. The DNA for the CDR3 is TGTGCCAGCAGTTTATCGTTTATGGAGGCTGGGGCCAACGTCCTGACTTTC. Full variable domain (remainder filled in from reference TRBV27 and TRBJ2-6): EAQVTQNPRYLITVTGKKLTVTCSQNMNHEYMSWYRQDPGLGLRQIYYSMNVEVTDKGDVPEGYKVSRKEKRNFPLILESPSPNQTSLYFCASSLSFMEAGANVLTFGAGSRLTVL.

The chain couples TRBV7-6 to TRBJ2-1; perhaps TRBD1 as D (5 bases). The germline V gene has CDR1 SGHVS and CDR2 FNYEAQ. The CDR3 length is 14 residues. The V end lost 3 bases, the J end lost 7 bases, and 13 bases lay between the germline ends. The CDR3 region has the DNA TGTGCCAGCAGCTTGGGTGCCAGGGTAAATGAGCAGTTCTTC. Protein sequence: CASSLGARVNEQFF.

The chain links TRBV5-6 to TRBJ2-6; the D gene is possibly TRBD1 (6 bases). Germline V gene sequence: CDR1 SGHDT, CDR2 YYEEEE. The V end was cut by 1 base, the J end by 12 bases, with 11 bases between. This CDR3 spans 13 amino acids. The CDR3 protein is CASSLRTAVVLTF. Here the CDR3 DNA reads TGTGCCAGCAGCTTGAGGACAGCCGTCGTCCTGACTTTC. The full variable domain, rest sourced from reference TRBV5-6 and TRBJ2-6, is DAGVTQSPTHLIKTRGQQVTLRCSPKSGHDTVSWYQQALGQGPQFIFQYYEEEERQRGNFPDRFSGHQFPNYSSELNVNALLLGDSALYLCASSLRTAVVLTFGAGSRLTVL.

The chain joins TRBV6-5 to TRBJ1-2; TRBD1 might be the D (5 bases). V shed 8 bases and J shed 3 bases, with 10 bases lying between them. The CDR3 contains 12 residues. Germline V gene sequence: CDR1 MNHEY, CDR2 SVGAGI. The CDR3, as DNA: TGTGCCAGCTTGACACAGGACTATGGCTACACCTTC. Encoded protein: CASLTQDYGYTF.

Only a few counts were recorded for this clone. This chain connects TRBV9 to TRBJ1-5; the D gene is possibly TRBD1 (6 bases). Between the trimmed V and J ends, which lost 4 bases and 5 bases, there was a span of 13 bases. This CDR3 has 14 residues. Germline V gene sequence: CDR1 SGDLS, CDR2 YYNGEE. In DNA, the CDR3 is TGTGCCAGCAGCCCAGGGGTCAGTTATCAGCCCCAGCATTTT. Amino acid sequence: CASSPGVSYQPQHF.

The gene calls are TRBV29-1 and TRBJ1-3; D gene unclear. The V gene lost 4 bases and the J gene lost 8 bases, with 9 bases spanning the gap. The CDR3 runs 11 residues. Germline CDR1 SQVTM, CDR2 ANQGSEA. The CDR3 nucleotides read TGCAGCGTTGTAAGAGGAGACACCATATATTTT. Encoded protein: CSVVRGDTIYF.

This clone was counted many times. CDR3 in DNA: TGTGCCAGCTCACCTCCTTTCGTGGAGACCCAGTACTTC. Protein sequence: CASSPPFVETQYF. The chain has TRBV18 and TRBJ2-5; D not resolved. The CDR3 runs to 13 residues. Germline-derived CDR1 and CDR2 are KGHSH and LQKENI. Trimming stripped 3 bases from V and 5 bases from J, with 10 bases between.

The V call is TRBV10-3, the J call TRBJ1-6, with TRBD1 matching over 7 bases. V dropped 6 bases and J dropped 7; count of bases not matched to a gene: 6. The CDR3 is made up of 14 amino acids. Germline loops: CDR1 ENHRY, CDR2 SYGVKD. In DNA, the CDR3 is TGTGCCATCAGGGAGACAGGGATGAATTCACCCCTCCACTTT. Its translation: CAIRETGMNSPLHF.

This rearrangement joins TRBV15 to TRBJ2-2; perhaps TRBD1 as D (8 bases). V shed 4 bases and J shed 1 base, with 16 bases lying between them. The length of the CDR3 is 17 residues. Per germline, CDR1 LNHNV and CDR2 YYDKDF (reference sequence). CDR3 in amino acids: CATSTGGGQENTGELFF. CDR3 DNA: TGTGCCACCAGCACAGGGGGGGGACAGGAGAACACCGGGGAGCTGTTTTTT.

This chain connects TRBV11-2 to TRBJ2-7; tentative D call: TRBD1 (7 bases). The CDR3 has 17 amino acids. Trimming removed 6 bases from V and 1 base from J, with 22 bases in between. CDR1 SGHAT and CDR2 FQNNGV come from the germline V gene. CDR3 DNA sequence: TGTGCCAGCAGAGGGGGCAGAGGGGGGACTCGGTCCTACGAGCAGTACTTC. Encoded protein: CASRGGRGGTRSYEQYF.

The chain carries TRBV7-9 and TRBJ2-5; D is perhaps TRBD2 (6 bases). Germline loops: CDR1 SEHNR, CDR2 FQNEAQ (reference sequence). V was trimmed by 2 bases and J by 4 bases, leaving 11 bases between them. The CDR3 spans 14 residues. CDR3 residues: CASSLRGIGETQYF. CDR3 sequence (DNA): TGTGCCAGCAGCTTACGGGGGATAGGAGAGACCCAGTACTTC. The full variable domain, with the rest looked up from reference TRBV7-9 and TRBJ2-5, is DTGVSQNPRHKITKRGQNVTFRCDPISEHNRLYWYRQTLGQGPEFLTYFQNEAQLEKSRLLSDRFSAERPKGSFSTLEIQRTEQGDSAMYLCASSLRGIGETQYFGPGTRLLVL.

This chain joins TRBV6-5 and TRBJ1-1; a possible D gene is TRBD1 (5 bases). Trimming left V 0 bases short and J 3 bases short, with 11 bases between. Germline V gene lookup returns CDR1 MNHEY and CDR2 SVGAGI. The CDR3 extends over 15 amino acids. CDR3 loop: CASSYSYGRDTEAFF. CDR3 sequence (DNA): TGTGCCAGCAGTTACTCGTACGGCAGGGACACTGAAGCTTTCTTT.

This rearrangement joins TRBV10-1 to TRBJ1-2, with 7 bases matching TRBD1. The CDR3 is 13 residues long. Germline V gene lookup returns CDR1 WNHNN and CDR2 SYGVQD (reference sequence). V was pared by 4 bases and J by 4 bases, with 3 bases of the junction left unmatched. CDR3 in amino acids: CASSAQGGYGYTF. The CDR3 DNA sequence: TGCGCCAGCAGTGCGCAGGGGGGCTATGGCTACACCTTC.

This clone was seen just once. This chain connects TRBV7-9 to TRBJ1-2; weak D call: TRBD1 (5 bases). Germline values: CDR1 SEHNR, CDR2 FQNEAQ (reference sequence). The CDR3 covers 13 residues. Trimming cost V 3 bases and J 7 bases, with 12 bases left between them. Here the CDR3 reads CASSLGQGGGYTF. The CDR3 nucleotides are TGTGCCAGCAGCTTGGGTCAGGGCGGTGGCTACACCTTC.

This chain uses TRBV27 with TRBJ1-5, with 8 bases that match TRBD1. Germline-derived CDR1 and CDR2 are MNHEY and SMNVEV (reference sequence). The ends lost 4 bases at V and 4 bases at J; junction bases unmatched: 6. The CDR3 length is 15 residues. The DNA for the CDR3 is TGTGCCAGCAGTTCTCGACAGGGGCGGAATCAGCCCCAGCATTTT. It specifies CASSSRQGRNQPQHF.

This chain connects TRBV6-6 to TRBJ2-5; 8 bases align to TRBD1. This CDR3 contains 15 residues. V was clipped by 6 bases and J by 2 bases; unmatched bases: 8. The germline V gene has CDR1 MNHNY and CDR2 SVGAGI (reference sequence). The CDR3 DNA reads TGTGCCAGCAGGTCCGGACAGGGTGAACAAGAGACCCAGTACTTC. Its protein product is CASRSGQGEQETQYF.

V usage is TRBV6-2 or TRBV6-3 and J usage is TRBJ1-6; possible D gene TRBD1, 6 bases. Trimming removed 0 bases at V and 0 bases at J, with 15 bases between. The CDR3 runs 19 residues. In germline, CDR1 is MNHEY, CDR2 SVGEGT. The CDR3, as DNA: TGTGCCAGCAGTTACTCGAGGGGGATTGATACCTCCTATAATTCACCCCTCCACTTT. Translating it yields CASSYSRGIDTSYNSPLHF.

The CDR3 sequence: CAISVRRDGETQYF. The CDR3 bases are TGTGCCATCAGTGTTCGGCGGGATGGAGAGACCCAGTACTTC. The rearrangement uses TRBV10-3 and TRBJ2-5, with D tentatively TRBD2 (6 bases). This CDR3 contains 14 residues. Trimming removed 4 bases at V and 4 bases at J, with 13 bases between. Germline loops: CDR1 ENHRY, CDR2 SYGVKD.

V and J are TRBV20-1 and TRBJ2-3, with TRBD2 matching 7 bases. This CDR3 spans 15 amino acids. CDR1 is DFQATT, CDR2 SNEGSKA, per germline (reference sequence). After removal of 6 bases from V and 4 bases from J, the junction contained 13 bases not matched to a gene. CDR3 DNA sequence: TGCAGTGCAAGTCTAGCGGTGATTTTCTCAGATACGCAGTATTTT. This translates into CSASLAVIFSDTQYF.